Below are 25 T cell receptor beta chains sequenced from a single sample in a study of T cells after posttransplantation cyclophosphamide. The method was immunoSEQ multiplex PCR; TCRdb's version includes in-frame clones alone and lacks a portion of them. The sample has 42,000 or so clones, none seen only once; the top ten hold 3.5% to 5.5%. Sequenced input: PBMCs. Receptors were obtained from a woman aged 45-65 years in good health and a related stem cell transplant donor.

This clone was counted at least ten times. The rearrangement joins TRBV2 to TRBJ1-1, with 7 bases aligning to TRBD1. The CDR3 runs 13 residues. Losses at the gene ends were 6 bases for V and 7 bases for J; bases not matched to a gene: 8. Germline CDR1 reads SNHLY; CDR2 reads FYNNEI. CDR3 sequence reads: CASSPGQEIEAFF. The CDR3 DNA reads TGTGCCAGCAGCCCTGGACAGGAGATTGAAGCTTTCTTT. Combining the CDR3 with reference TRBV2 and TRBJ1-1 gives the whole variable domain EPEVTQTPSHQVTQMGQEVILRCVPISNHLYFYWYRQILGQKVEFLVSFYNNEISEKSEIFDDQFSVERPDGSNFTLKIRSTKLEDSAMYFCASSPGQEIEAFFGQGTRLTVV.

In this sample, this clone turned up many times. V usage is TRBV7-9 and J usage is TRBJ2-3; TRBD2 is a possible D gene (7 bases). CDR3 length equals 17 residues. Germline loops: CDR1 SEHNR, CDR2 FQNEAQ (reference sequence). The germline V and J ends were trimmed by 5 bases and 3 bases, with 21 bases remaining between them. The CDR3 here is CASSLRGGGASTDTQYF. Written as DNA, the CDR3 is TGTGCCAGCAGCCTACGGGGTGGGGGGGCGTCGACAGATACGCAGTATTTT.

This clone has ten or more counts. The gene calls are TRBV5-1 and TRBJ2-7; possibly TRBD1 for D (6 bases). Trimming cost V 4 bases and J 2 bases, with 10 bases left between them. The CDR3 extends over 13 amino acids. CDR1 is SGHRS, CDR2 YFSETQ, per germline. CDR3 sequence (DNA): TGCGCCAGCAGCGTTGGGACACCCTACGAGCAGTACTTC. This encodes CASSVGTPYEQYF. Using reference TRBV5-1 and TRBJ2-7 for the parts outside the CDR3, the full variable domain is KAGVTQTPRYLIKTRGQQVTLSCSPISGHRSVSWYQQTPGQGLQFLFEYFSETQRNKGNFPGRFSGRQFSNSRSEMNVSTLELGDSALYLCASSVGTPYEQYFGPGTRLTVT.

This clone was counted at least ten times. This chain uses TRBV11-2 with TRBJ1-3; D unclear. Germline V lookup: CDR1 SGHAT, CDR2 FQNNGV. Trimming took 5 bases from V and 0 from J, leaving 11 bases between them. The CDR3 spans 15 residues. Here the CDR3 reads CASSPQLTSGNTIYF. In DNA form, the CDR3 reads TGTGCCAGCAGCCCACAACTAACCTCTGGAAACACCATATATTTT.

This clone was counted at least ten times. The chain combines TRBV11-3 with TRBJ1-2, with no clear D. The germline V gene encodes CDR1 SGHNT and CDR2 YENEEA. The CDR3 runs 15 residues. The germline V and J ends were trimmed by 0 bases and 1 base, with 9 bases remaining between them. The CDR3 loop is CASSLDHSYNYGYTF. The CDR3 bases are TGTGCCAGCAGCTTAGATCACAGTTATAACTATGGCTACACCTTC.

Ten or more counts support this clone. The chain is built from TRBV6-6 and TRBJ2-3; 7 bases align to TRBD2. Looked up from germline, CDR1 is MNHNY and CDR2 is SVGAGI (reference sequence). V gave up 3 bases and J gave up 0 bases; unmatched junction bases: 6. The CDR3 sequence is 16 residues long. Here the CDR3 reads CASSYPREDSTDTQYF. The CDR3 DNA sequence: TGTGCCAGCAGTTATCCCCGGGAGGATAGCACAGATACGCAGTATTTT.

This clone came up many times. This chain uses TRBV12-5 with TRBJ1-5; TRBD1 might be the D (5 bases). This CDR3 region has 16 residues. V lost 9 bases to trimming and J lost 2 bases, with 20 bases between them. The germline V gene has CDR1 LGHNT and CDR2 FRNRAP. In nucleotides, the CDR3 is TGTGCTAGCGCAAACTCCGGGGGTATTGGCAATCAGCCCCAGCATTTT. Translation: CASANSGGIGNQPQHF.

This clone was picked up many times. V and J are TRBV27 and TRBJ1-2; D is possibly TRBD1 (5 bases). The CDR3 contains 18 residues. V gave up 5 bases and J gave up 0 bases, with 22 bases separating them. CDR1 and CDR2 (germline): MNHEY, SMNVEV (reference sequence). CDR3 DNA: TGTGCCAGCAGTAGGTATCGGACGACGACGACAGCTAACTATGGCTACACCTTC. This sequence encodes CASSRYRTTTTANYGYTF.

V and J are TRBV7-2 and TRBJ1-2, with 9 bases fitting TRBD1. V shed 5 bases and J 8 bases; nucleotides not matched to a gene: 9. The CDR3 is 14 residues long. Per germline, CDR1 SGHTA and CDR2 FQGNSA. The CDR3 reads CASSPGTGNGGYTF. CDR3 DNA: TGTGCCAGCAGCCCCGGGACAGGGAATGGAGGCTACACCTTC.

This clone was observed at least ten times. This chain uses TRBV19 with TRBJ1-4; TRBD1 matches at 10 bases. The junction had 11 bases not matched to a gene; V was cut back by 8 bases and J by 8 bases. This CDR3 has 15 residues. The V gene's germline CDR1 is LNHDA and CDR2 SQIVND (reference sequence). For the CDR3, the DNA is TGTGCCAGTGGCTCCCGACAGGGGGCTGGAGAAAAACTGTTTTTT. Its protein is CASGSRQGAGEKLFF.

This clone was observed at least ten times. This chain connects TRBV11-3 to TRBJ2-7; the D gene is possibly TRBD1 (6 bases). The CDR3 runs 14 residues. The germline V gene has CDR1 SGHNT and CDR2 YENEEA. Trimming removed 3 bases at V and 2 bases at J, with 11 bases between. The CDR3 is CASSFAGVTYEQYF. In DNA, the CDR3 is TGTGCCAGCAGCTTCGCAGGGGTCACCTACGAGCAGTACTTC.

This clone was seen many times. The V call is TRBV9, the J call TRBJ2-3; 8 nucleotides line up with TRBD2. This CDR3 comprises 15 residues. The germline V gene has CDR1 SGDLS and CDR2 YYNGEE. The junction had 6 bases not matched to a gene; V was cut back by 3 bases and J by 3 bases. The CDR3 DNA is TGTGCCAGCAGCGGGGGGACTAGTGCTACAGATACGCAGTATTTT. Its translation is CASSGGTSATDTQYF.

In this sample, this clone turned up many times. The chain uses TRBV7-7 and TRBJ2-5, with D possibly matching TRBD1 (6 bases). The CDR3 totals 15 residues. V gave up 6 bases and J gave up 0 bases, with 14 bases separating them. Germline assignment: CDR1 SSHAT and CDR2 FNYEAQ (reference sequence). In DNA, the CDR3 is TGTGCCAGCAGTCGAGGACAGATGTACCAAGAGACCCAGTACTTC. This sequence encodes CASSRGQMYQETQYF.

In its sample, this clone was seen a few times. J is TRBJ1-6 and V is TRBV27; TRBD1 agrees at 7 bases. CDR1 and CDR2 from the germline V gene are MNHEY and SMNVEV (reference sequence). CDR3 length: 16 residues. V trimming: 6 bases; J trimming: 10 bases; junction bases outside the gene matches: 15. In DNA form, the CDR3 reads TGTGCCAGCAGCATAAGGGTAGTTCGAGGGGGCTCACCCCTCCACTTT. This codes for CASSIRVVRGGSPLHF.

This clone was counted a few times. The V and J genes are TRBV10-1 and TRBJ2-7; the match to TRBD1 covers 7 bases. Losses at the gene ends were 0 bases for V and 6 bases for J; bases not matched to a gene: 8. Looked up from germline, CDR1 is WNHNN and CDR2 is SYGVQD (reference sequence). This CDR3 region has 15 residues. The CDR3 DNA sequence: TGCGCCAGCAGTGAGTCTTCCGGCAGGGGGAGCGAGCAGTACTTC. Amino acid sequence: CASSESSGRGSEQYF.

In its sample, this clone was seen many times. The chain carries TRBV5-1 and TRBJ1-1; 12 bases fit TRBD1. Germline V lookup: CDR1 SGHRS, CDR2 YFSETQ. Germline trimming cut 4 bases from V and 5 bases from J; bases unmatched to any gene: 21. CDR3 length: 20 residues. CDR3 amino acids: CASSPLGLRFGGQGATEAFF. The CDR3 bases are TGCGCCAGCAGCCCCCTGGGATTACGTTTCGGGGGACAGGGGGCAACTGAAGCTTTCTTT. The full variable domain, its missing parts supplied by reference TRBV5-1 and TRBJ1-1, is KAGVTQTPRYLIKTRGQQVTLSCSPISGHRSVSWYQQTPGQGLQFLFEYFSETQRNKGNFPGRFSGRQFSNSRSEMNVSTLELGDSALYLCASSPLGLRFGGQGATEAFFGQGTRLTVV.

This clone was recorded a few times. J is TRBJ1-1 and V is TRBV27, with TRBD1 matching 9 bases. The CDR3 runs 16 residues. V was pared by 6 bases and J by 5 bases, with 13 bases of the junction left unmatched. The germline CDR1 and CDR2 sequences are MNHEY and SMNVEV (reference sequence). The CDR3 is CASSPGTGLGKTEAFF. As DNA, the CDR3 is TGTGCCAGCAGCCCCGGGACAGGGCTGGGGAAAACTGAAGCTTTCTTT.

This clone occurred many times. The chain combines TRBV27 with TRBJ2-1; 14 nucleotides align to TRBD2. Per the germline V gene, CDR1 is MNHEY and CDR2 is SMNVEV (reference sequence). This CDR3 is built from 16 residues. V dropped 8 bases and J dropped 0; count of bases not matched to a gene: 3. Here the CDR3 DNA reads TGTGCCAGCTCGACTAGCGGGGGGGACTCCTACAATGAGCAGTTCTTC. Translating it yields CASSTSGGDSYNEQFF.

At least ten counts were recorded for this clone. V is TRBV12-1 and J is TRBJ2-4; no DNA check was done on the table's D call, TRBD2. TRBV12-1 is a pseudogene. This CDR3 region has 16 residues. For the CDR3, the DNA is TGTGCCAGCAGCTCCCGGGGGGGGGAGACCAAAAACATTCAGTACTTC. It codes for CASSSRGGETKNIQYF.

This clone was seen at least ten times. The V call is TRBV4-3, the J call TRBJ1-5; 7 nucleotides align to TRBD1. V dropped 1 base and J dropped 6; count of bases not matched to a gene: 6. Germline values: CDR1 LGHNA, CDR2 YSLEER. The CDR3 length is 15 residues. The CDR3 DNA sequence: TGCGCCAGCAGCCAAGGTACAGGGGCTGGTCAGCCCCAGCATTTT. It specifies CASSQGTGAGQPQHF.

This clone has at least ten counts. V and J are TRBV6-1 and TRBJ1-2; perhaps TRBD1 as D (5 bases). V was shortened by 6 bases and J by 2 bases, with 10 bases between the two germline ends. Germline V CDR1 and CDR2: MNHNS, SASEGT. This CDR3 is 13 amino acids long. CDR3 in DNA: TGTGCCAGCAGATTGGACACGAACTATGGCTACACCTTC. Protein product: CASRLDTNYGYTF.

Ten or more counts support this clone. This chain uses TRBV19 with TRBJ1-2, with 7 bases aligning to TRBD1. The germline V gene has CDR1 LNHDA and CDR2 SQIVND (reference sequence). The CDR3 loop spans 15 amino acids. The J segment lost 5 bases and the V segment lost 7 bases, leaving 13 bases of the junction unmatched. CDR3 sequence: CASKPQGEFGYGYTF. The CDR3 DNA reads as TGTGCCAGTAAGCCGCAGGGGGAATTTGGATATGGCTACACCTTC.

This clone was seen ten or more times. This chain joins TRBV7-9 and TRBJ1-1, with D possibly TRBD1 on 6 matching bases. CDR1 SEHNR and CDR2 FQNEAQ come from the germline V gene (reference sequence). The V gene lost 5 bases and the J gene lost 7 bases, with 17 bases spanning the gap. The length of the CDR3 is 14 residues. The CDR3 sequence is CASSPLGGPSEAFF. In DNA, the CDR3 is TGTGCCAGCAGCCCGTTGGGGGGGCCTAGTGAAGCTTTCTTT.

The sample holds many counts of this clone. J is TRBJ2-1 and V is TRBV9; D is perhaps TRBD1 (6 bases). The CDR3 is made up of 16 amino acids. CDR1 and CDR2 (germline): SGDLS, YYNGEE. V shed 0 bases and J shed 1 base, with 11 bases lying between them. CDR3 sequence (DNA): TGTGCCAGCAGCGTAGCTTCGGACAGTTCCTACAATGAGCAGTTCTTC. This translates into CASSVASDSSYNEQFF.

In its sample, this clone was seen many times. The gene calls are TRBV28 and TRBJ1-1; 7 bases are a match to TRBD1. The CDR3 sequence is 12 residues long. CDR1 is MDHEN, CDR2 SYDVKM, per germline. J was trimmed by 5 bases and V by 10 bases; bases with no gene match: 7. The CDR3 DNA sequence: TGTGCCATCTACAGGGGTGGGACTGAAGCTTTCTTT. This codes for CAIYRGGTEAFF. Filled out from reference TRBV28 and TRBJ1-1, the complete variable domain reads DVKVTQSSRYLVKRTGEKVFLECVQDMDHENMFWYRQDPGLGLRLIYFSYDVKMKEKGDIPEGYSVSREKKERFSLILESASTNQTSMYLCAIYRGGTEAFFGQGTRLTVV.